This entry lists 24 T cell receptor beta chains sequenced from one sample in a study of shared clonotypes between healthy human individuals (TCRdb year 2020). Libraries came from the immunoSEQ multiplex PCR assay. TCRdb re-hosts the immuneACCESS table, in-frame sequences only. Its copies lack some clones; in the studies checked, an unresolved V gene accounts for under half of them, and the cause for the rest is not known. For this sample there are 2 million or so clones; approximately 94% appear just once. The ten largest clones represent roughly 1.1% of the sample. CD8 naive samples were CD45RO-negative cells positively selected for CCR7, giving a CD45RA+CCR7+ population that excluded TemRA cells. The sample consisted of naive CD8+ T cells sorted from blood. What the cell subset or site label conveys for this sample: CD45RA+CCR7+. The source of these receptors is a man aged 18 to 35 in good health.

For this clone: This sample also contains other DNA sequences that code for the same CDR3. This chain uses TRBV7-9 with TRBJ1-1; D gene uncertain. Per germline, CDR1 SEHNR and CDR2 FQNEAQ (reference sequence). Between the trimmed V and J ends, which lost 2 bases and 1 base, there was a span of 8 bases. The CDR3 has 14 residues. CDR3 bases: TGTGCCAGCAGCTTACTTGAGGAGAACACTGAAGCTTTCTTT. Translated: CASSLLEENTEAFF.

The chain combines TRBV6-5 with TRBJ1-1; the match to TRBD1 covers 7 bases. Trimming at V came to 4 bases and at J to 0 bases, leaving 5 bases not matched to a gene. The germline CDR1 and CDR2 sequences are MNHEY and SVGAGI. The CDR3 totals 15 residues. The CDR3 protein is CASSSRDRMNTEAFF. The CDR3 DNA follows: TGTGCCAGCAGTTCCCGGGACAGAATGAACACTGAAGCTTTCTTT.

A single count supports this clone. The same CDR3 also results from other DNA sequences found in this sample. The chain links TRBV30 to TRBJ2-3, with D possibly being TRBD2 (5 bases). Germline V gene lookup returns CDR1 GTSNPN and CDR2 SVGIG (reference sequence). V was cut by 0 bases and J by 1 base, with 8 bases left in between. The CDR3 sequence is 14 residues long. CDR3 amino acids: CAWSVVGGTDTQYF. The DNA for the CDR3 is TGTGCCTGGAGTGTTGTCGGGGGCACAGATACGCAGTATTTT. The variable domain in full, completed from reference TRBV30 and TRBJ2-3, reads SQTIHQWPATLVQPVGSPLSLECTVEGTSNPNLYWYRQAAGRGLQLLFYSVGIGQISSEVPQNLSASRPQDRQFILSSKKLLLSDSGFYLCAWSVVGGTDTQYFGPGTRLTVL.

The chain couples TRBV5-4 to TRBJ2-1, with D possibly being TRBD1 or TRBD2 (6 bases each). CDR1 is SGHNT and CDR2 is YYREEE in the germline V gene (reference sequence). There are 16 residues in the CDR3. V gave up 4 bases and J gave up 8 bases, with 22 bases separating them. DNA of the CDR3: TGTGCCAGCAGCCCCGAGGGGGGATTGGCAATCTATGAGCAGTTCTTC. It is translated as CASSPEGGLAIYEQFF.

This clone has just one count. The chain combines TRBV28 with TRBJ1-3; possibly TRBD1 for D (5 bases). Trimming shortened V by 6 bases and J by 4 bases, and 13 bases separated the two germline ends. The CDR3 is 14 residues long. The germline V gene encodes CDR1 MDHEN and CDR2 SYDVKM. Written as DNA, the CDR3 is TGTGCCAGCAGCCTAGGGACTACGGGAAACACCATATATTTT. The encoded protein is CASSLGTTGNTIYF.

The rearrangement uses TRBV6-6 and TRBJ1-2; a weak D match, TRBD1 (5 bases). V lost 5 bases to trimming and J lost 10 bases, with 23 bases between them. Germline CDR1 MNHNY, CDR2 SVGAGI (reference sequence). The CDR3 contains 15 residues. Here the CDR3 reads CASSILREALGDYTF. For the CDR3, the DNA is TGTGCCAGCAGTATTCTCAGGGAGGCCCTGGGGGACTACACCTTC.

CDR3 bases: TGTGCCAGCAGCTATTTGGGCGGGAGGGTGACAGATACGCAGTATTTT. This translates into CASSYLGGRVTDTQYF. The V call is TRBV11-2, the J call TRBJ2-3; 9 nucleotides align to TRBD2. The CDR3 loop spans 16 amino acids. Germline V gives CDR1 SGHAT, CDR2 FQNNGV. The V gene end was trimmed by 4 bases and the J gene end by 3 bases; junction bases not matched to a gene: 8. The variable domain in full, completed from reference TRBV11-2 and TRBJ2-3, reads EAGVAQSPRYKIIEKRQSVAFWCNPISGHATLYWYQQILGQGPKLLIQFQNNGVVDDSQLPKDRFSAERLKGVDSTLKIQPAKLEDSAVYLCASSYLGGRVTDTQYFGPGTRLTVL.

The genes are TRBV5-6 and TRBJ2-7; D uncertain. V gave up 4 bases and J gave up 2 bases, with 10 bases separating them. The CDR3 runs to 13 residues. From germline, CDR1 is SGHDT and CDR2 YYEEEE. The CDR3 DNA reads as TGTGCCAGCAGCCCGGACGGTACCTACGAGCAGTACTTC. Translating it yields CASSPDGTYEQYF.

This clone has a handful of counts. This sequence joins TRBV7-8 and TRBJ1-6; D uncertain. There are 11 residues in the CDR3. Trimming pared 4 bases from V and 7 bases from J, leaving 2 bases between. Germline V lookup: CDR1 SGHVS, CDR2 FQNEAQ. The CDR3 sequence is CASSSNSPLHF. Here the CDR3 DNA reads TGTGCCAGCAGCTCGAATTCACCCCTCCACTTT.

This chain uses TRBV27 with TRBJ1-4, with D possibly TRBD1 on 5 matching bases. V was clipped by 8 bases and J by 0 bases, with 13 bases between them. The CDR3 totals 15 residues. Germline loops: CDR1 MNHEY, CDR2 SMNVEV (reference sequence). Written as DNA, the CDR3 is TGTGCCAGCGGCTGGGTAGGGGCAACTAATGAAAAACTGTTTTTT. This codes for CASGWVGATNEKLFF.

The genes are TRBV27 and TRBJ1-1, with 7 bases fitting TRBD1. Germline assignment: CDR1 MNHEY and CDR2 SMNVEV (reference sequence). V lost 6 bases to trimming and J lost 7 bases; unmatched junction nucleotides: 11. The CDR3 sequence is 14 residues long. Here the CDR3 DNA reads TGTGCCAGCAGGCCCGGAGGGGGCTCACTTGAAGCTTTCTTT. Protein product: CASRPGGGSLEAFF.

This chain connects TRBV2 to TRBJ1-2, with D tentatively TRBD1 (5 bases). The CDR3 spans 13 residues. Germline-derived CDR1 and CDR2 are SNHLY and FYNNEI. V gave up 7 bases and J gave up 0 bases, with 9 bases separating them. The CDR3 loop is CASTPTANYGYTF. The CDR3 DNA reads TGTGCCAGCACTCCGACAGCTAACTATGGCTACACCTTC.

The rearrangement links TRBV30 to TRBJ1-1; D perhaps matches TRBD1 (6 bases). The ends were cut back, 2 bases at V and 2 bases at J, with 18 bases in the middle. Germline V gene lookup returns CDR1 GTSNPN and CDR2 SVGIG (reference sequence). This CDR3 region has 16 residues. CDR3 residues: CAWSSWTDYKNTEAFF. For the CDR3, the DNA is TGTGCCTGGAGTTCCTGGACAGATTATAAAAACACTGAAGCTTTCTTT. Variable domain in full (rest from reference TRBV30 and TRBJ1-1): SQTIHQWPATLVQPVGSPLSLECTVEGTSNPNLYWYRQAAGRGLQLLFYSVGIGQISSEVPQNLSASRPQDRQFILSSKKLLLSDSGFYLCAWSSWTDYKNTEAFFGQGTRLTVV.

The chain is built from TRBV11-2 and TRBJ2-5; D may match TRBD1 or TRBD2 (5 bases each). The CDR3 length is 16 residues. The V end was cut by 1 base, the J end by 4 bases, with 16 bases between. Germline CDR1 is SGHAT and CDR2 is FQNNGV. The CDR3 region is CASSLGTLELGETQYF. The CDR3 DNA reads as TGTGCCAGCAGCTTAGGGACACTAGAGCTCGGAGAGACCCAGTACTTC. The full variable domain, with the rest looked up from reference TRBV11-2 and TRBJ2-5, is EAGVAQSPRYKIIEKRQSVAFWCNPISGHATLYWYQQILGQGPKLLIQFQNNGVVDDSQLPKDRFSAERLKGVDSTLKIQPAKLEDSAVYLCASSLGTLELGETQYFGPGTRLLVL.

The chain carries TRBV19 and TRBJ1-6; TRBD1 aligns across 8 bases. In germline, CDR1 is LNHDA, CDR2 SQIVND (reference sequence). Trimming removed 9 bases from V and 11 bases from J; junction bases left unmatched: 9. The CDR3 totals 13 residues. The CDR3, as DNA: TGTGCCAGGGGTGGCAGGGGGCGGCCACCCCTCCACTTT. Amino acid sequence: CARGGRGRPPLHF.

Worth noting for this clone: The same CDR3 can be traced to other DNA sequences in this sample. The CDR3: CASSSGSETQYF. The CDR3 DNA reads TGTGCCAGCAGCTCGGGCAGTGAGACCCAGTACTTC. The gene calls are TRBV7-9 and TRBJ2-5; D gene ambiguous. V lost 4 bases to trimming and J lost 5 bases, with 8 bases between them. Germline loops: CDR1 SEHNR, CDR2 FQNEAQ (reference sequence). The CDR3 spans 12 residues. Based on the CDR3 plus reference TRBV7-9 and TRBJ2-5, the full variable domain is DTGVSQNPRHKITKRGQNVTFRCDPISEHNRLYWYRQTLGQGPEFLTYFQNEAQLEKSRLLSDRFSAERPKGSFSTLEIQRTEQGDSAMYLCASSSGSETQYFGPGTRLLVL.

V is TRBV19 and J is TRBJ1-5; the D is unclear. Germline V CDR1 and CDR2: LNHDA, SQIVND (reference sequence). V lost 0 bases and J lost 1, with 13 bases in between. The CDR3 covers 17 residues. DNA for the CDR3: TGTGCCAGTAGTATAGAGGGTTGGGGTGTCAGCAATCAGCCCCAGCATTTT. The encoded protein is CASSIEGWGVSNQPQHF.

The J gene is TRBJ2-7, the V gene TRBV13; D ambiguous. Germline-derived CDR1 and CDR2 are PRHDT and FYEKMQ (reference sequence). The germline V and J ends were trimmed by 5 bases and 2 bases, with 13 bases remaining between them. CDR3 length: 14 residues. The CDR3 reads CASSQMTYTYEQYF. The CDR3 nucleotides are TGTGCCAGCAGCCAAATGACTTATACCTACGAGCAGTACTTC. Full variable domain (missing parts from reference TRBV13 and TRBJ2-7): AAGVIQSPRHLIKEKRETATLKCYPIPRHDTVYWYQQGPGQDPQFLISFYEKMQSDKGSIPDRFSAQQFSDYHSELNMSSLELGDSALYFCASSQMTYTYEQYFGPGTRLTVT.

CDR3 nucleotides: TGTGCCAGCAGCTTAGAGGTTTCCGTCGCGGAAAAACTGTTTTTT. This gives the protein CASSLEVSVAEKLFF. The rearrangement uses TRBV11-2 and TRBJ1-4; no firm D call. V lost 0 bases to trimming and J lost 8 bases, with 13 bases between them. Germline CDR1 reads SGHAT; CDR2 reads FQNNGV. The CDR3 spans 15 residues.

This chain joins TRBV28 and TRBJ2-5, with 7 positions matching TRBD1. The germline V gene has CDR1 MDHEN and CDR2 SYDVKM. V lost 5 bases and J lost 2; bases outside the gene matches: 11. This CDR3 region has 16 residues. CDR3 DNA: TGTGCCAGCAGTATAGACAGGGAAGGGCTTCAAGAGACCCAGTACTTC. As protein: CASSIDREGLQETQYF.

The chain carries TRBV30 and TRBJ2-3; D call uncertain. V lost 1 base and J lost 7, with 15 bases in between. Germline-derived CDR1 and CDR2 are GTSNPN and SVGIG (reference sequence). The CDR3 runs to 14 residues. The DNA of the CDR3 is TGTGCCTGGAGTGAACATGTGGCTATTTATACGCAGTATTTT. Translation: CAWSEHVAIYTQYF.

In nucleotides, the CDR3 is TGTGCCAGCAGCCCCCCAGGGAGACCCTCGGTGGATGAGCAGTTCTTC. This encodes CASSPPGRPSVDEQFF. The rearrangement links TRBV11-2 to TRBJ2-1, with D tentatively TRBD1 or TRBD2 (5 bases each). The V end was cut by 5 bases, the J end by 8 bases, with 22 bases between. CDR3 size: 16 residues. Germline values: CDR1 SGHAT, CDR2 FQNNGV.

V and J are TRBV7-9 and TRBJ2-1; 7 bases are a match to TRBD1. V lost 4 bases, J lost 7 bases, and 10 bases stayed unmatched. The CDR3 totals 15 residues. The germline gives CDR1 SEHNR, CDR2 FQNEAQ (reference sequence). DNA of the CDR3: TGTGCCAGCAGCTCCGCACGGGACAGAGGAAATGAGCAGTTCTTC. This codes for CASSSARDRGNEQFF.

The CDR3 sequence: CASSENRGDGYTF. In DNA, the CDR3 is TGTGCCAGCAGTGAAAATCGGGGAGACGGCTACACCTTC. J is TRBJ1-2 and V is TRBV25-1; D remains unclear. The CDR3 is made up of 13 amino acids. V was cut by 2 bases and J by 8 bases, with 12 bases left in between. Germline values: CDR1 MGHDK, CDR2 SYGVNS.